The rows below give T cell receptor beta chains drawn from one sample of a study of OX40 agonist ivuxolimab in advanced cancers. TCRdb keeps only in-frame clones here, not all; method: immunoSEQ multiplex PCR. This table has 50,000 to 70,000 clones, 75% to 95% appearing once. Material: CD4+ or CD8+ T cells sorted from blood, obtained in a trial of the OX40 agonist ivuxolimab. These receptors originate from an adult with an advanced solid tumor such as melanoma, head and neck, liver or kidney cancer. CDR3s include the opening cysteine and the closing phenylalanine or tryptophan. The order of the fields is clone size, D gene, J gene, V gene, CDR3 protein, CDR3 DNA. A D gene is named only where the DNA matches it firmly. Size is stated for part of the rows, as once, few or many counts, or as a class when the clone is expanded.

size: .
D: .
J: TRBJ1-5
V: TRBV6-4
CDR3: CASSEQTGQPQHF
DNA: TGTGCCAGCAGTGAACAGACAGGACAGCCCCAGCATTTT

size: .
D: .
J: TRBJ2-3
V: TRBV30
CDR3: CAWSFHRSGPSGDTQYF
DNA: TGTGCCTGGAGTTTTCACCGAAGCGGTCCATCGGGCGATACGCAGTATTTT

size: .
D: .
J: TRBJ2-5
V: TRBV19
CDR3: CASSIDLGLLETQYF
DNA: TGTGCCAGTAGTATAGATCTAGGGCTATTAGAGACCCAGTACTTC

size: .
D: .
J: TRBJ1-2
V: TRBV2
CDR3: CASSKDSYYGYTF
DNA: TGTGCCAGCAGTAAGGACAGTTACTATGGCTACACCTTC

size: .
D: TRBD2
J: TRBJ2-7
V: TRBV5-1
CDR3: CASSLLSSGIREQYF
DNA: TGCGCCAGCAGCTTGTTGTCTAGCGGGATCCGCGAGCAGTACTTC

size: .
D: .
J: TRBJ2-5
V: TRBV27
CDR3: CASSLSRGLKTQYF
DNA: TGTGCCAGCAGTTTATCCCGGGGGTTAAAGACCCAGTACTTC

size: .
D: .
J: TRBJ2-7
V: TRBV29-1
CDR3: CSVYSGIEQYF
DNA: TGCAGCGTTTATTCCGGGATCGAGCAGTACTTC

size: .
D: TRBD1
J: TRBJ1-1
V: TRBV5-8
CDR3: CASSLYTGGITEAFF
DNA: TGTGCCAGCAGCTTGTACACAGGGGGGATCACTGAAGCTTTCTTT

size: .
D: TRBD2
J: TRBJ2-7
V: TRBV19
CDR3: CASKPTGGTYEQYF
DNA: TGTGCCAGTAAACCTACGGGGGGGACCTACGAGCAGTACTTC

size: once
D: .
J: TRBJ1-2
V: TRBV2
CDR3: CASSELRENGYTF
DNA: TGTGCCAGCAGTGAACTCCGGGAGAATGGCTACACCTTC

size: .
D: TRBD2
J: TRBJ2-1
V: TRBV4-2
CDR3: CASSQAEIAGGSYNEQFF
DNA: TGTGCCAGCAGCCAAGCAGAGATAGCGGGAGGGTCCTACAATGAGCAGTTCTTC

size: .
D: TRBD1
J: TRBJ1-5
V: TRBV6-5
CDR3: CASKTGTYSNQPQHF
DNA: TGTGCCAGCAAGACAGGGACCTATAGCAATCAGCCCCAGCATTTT

size: .
D: TRBD2
J: TRBJ2-1
V: TRBV14
CDR3: CASSQEIREGRWNEQFF
DNA: TGTGCCAGCAGCCAAGAAATCCGGGAGGGCCGGTGGAATGAGCAGTTCTTC

size: .
D: .
J: TRBJ1-1
V: TRBV5-5
CDR3: CASSFEPNTEAFF
DNA: TGTGCCAGCAGCTTTGAGCCGAACACTGAAGCTTTCTTT

size: .
D: .
J: TRBJ1-1
V: TRBV5-1
CDR3: CASSLGLNTEAFF
DNA: TGCGCCAGCAGCCTCGGGTTGAACACTGAAGCTTTCTTT

size: once
D: .
J: TRBJ1-2
V: TRBV30
CDR3: CAWSLASGGYTF
DNA: TGTGCCTGGAGTCTAGCCTCAGGGGGCTACACCTTC

size: .
D: TRBD1
J: TRBJ2-7
V: TRBV2
CDR3: CASTGQGSAYEQYF
DNA: TGTGCCAGCACCGGACAGGGTAGCGCCTACGAGCAGTACTTC

size: .
D: TRBD1
J: TRBJ1-2
V: TRBV15
CDR3: CATSSDRGRVYGYTF
DNA: TGTGCCACCAGCAGCGACAGGGGGCGCGTCTATGGCTACACCTTC

size: .
D: TRBD1
J: TRBJ2-2
V: TRBV5-1
CDR3: CASSLGQGSNTGELFF
DNA: TGCGCCAGCAGCTTGGGACAGGGATCGAACACCGGGGAGCTGTTTTTT

size: .
D: .
J: TRBJ2-3
V: TRBV7-9
CDR3: CASSSGLATDTQYF
DNA: TGTGCCAGCAGCTCGGGACTGGCCACAGATACGCAGTATTTT

size: few
D: .
J: TRBJ1-2
V: TRBV19
CDR3: CASSIDPYSGVYGYTF
DNA: TGTGCCAGTAGTATAGATCCTTACTCAGGGGTATATGGCTACACCTTC

size: .
D: TRBD1
J: TRBJ2-1
V: TRBV29-1
CDR3: CSVDPGQFSYNEQFF
DNA: TGCAGCGTTGACCCGGGACAGTTCTCCTACAATGAGCAGTTCTTC

size: .
D: .
J: TRBJ2-2
V: TRBV30
CDR3: CAWRFGAPQRTGELFF
DNA: TGTGCCTGGAGGTTCGGGGCACCCCAGAGGACCGGGGAGCTGTTTTTT

size: .
D: .
J: TRBJ2-7
V: TRBV20-1
CDR3: CSASEQYF
DNA: TGCAGTGCATCGGAGCAGTACTTC

size: .
D: .
J: TRBJ2-3
V: TRBV7-6
CDR3: CASSRNAGTDTQYF
DNA: TGTGCCAGCAGCAGGAATGCAGGCACAGATACGCAGTATTTT

size: .
D: .
J: TRBJ1-1
V: TRBV5-6
CDR3: CASSPAGRGMNTEAFF
DNA: TGTGCCAGCAGCCCCGCGGGGAGGGGAATGAACACTGAAGCTTTCTTT

size: .
D: .
J: TRBJ1-1
V: TRBV6-5
CDR3: CASRRDGNTEAFF
DNA: TGTGCCAGCAGGAGGGACGGGAACACTGAAGCTTTCTTT

size: .
D: .
J: TRBJ2-3
V: TRBV10-3
CDR3: CAISEVPTGDTQYF
DNA: TGTGCCATCAGTGAGGTCCCTACTGGAGATACGCAGTATTTT

size: .
D: .
J: TRBJ2-1
V: TRBV11-2
CDR3: CASSLGGSSYNEQFF
DNA: TGTGCCAGCAGCTTAGGGGGGAGCTCCTACAATGAGCAGTTCTTC

size: .
D: TRBD2
J: TRBJ2-3
V: TRBV29-1
CDR3: CSVDLPSGSDTQYF
DNA: TGCAGCGTTGATCTTCCTAGCGGTTCAGATACGCAGTATTTT

size: .
D: TRBD1
J: TRBJ2-2
V: TRBV14
CDR3: CATRKTGTANTGELFF
DNA: TGTGCCACCAGAAAGACCGGGACAGCGAACACCGGGGAGCTGTTTTTT

size: .
D: .
J: TRBJ1-3
V: TRBV30
CDR3: CAWSARGHSGNTIYF
DNA: TGTGCCTGGAGTGCCCGGGGGCACTCTGGAAACACCATATATTTT

size: .
D: TRBD2
J: TRBJ2-1
V: TRBV5-4
CDR3: CASSAPGLQNNEQFF
DNA: TGTGCCAGCAGCGCACCGGGACTACAAAACAATGAGCAGTTCTTC

size: once
D: .
J: TRBJ1-3
V: TRBV7-6
CDR3: CASSSKQGGTGNTIYF
DNA: TGTGCCAGCAGTTCCAAACAGGGAGGCACTGGAAACACCATATATTTT

size: .
D: TRBD1
J: TRBJ1-5
V: TRBV11-2
CDR3: CASSLVRGRDQPQHF
DNA: TGTGCCAGCAGCTTAGTCAGGGGGCGAGATCAGCCCCAGCATTTT

size: .
D: .
J: TRBJ1-2
V: TRBV2
CDR3: CASSEQGQVNYGYTF
DNA: TGTGCCAGCAGTGAACAGGGTCAGGTGAACTATGGCTACACCTTC

size: .
D: .
J: TRBJ2-7
V: TRBV5-4
CDR3: CASSLGSGNYEQYF
DNA: TGTGCCAGCAGCTTGGGGTCAGGGAACTACGAGCAGTACTTC

size: .
D: TRBD2
J: TRBJ2-1
V: TRBV5-1
CDR3: CASSLAPGGLGSYNEQFF
DNA: TGCGCCAGCAGCTTGGCTCCGGGGGGATTGGGGTCCTACAATGAGCAGTTCTTC

size: .
D: TRBD1
J: TRBJ1-1
V: TRBV6-1
CDR3: CASSQTGLNTEAFF
DNA: TGTGCCAGCAGTCAGACAGGGTTGAACACTGAAGCTTTCTTT

size: .
D: .
J: TRBJ2-7
V: TRBV19
CDR3: CASSPRASERLEQYF
DNA: TGTGCCAGTAGTCCCCGGGCTAGCGAGAGGCTCGAGCAGTACTTC

size: .
D: .
J: TRBJ1-5
V: TRBV7-2
CDR3: CASSLGAGYNQPQHF
DNA: TGTGCCAGCAGCCTAGGGGCAGGATACAATCAGCCCCAGCATTTT

size: .
D: .
J: TRBJ1-6
V: TRBV30
CDR3: CAWSVNNSPLHF
DNA: TGTGCCTGGAGTGTAAATAATTCACCCCTCCACTTT

size: once
D: .
J: TRBJ1-4
V: TRBV7-2
CDR3: CASSLRGAAGEKLFF
DNA: TGTGCCAGCAGCCTAAGGGGGGCGGCCGGGGAAAAACTGTTTTTT

size: .
D: TRBD2
J: TRBJ2-7
V: TRBV19
CDR3: CASGSGSSYEQYF
DNA: TGTGCCAGTGGAAGCGGGAGTTCTTACGAGCAGTACTTC

size: .
D: .
J: TRBJ1-5
V: TRBV2
CDR3: CASSDGQRNQPQHF
DNA: TGTGCCAGCAGTGATGGACAGCGCAATCAGCCCCAGCATTTT

size: .
D: TRBD2
J: TRBJ2-3
V: TRBV5-4
CDR3: CASSLDGSGRSQYF
DNA: TGTGCCAGCAGCTTGGATGGTAGCGGGAGGTCGCAGTATTTT

size: .
D: .
J: TRBJ2-5
V: TRBV27
CDR3: CASSLSTVGPLGETQYF
DNA: TGTGCCAGCAGTTTATCGACAGTCGGGCCGCTCGGAGAGACCCAGTACTTC

size: once
D: TRBD1
J: TRBJ1-1
V: TRBV6-5
CDR3: CASSLPDRDAFF
DNA: TGTGCCAGCAGTCTACCGGACAGGGATGCTTTCTTT

size: .
D: .
J: TRBJ1-5
V: TRBV5-1
CDR3: CASSYQGGNQPQHF
DNA: TGCGCCAGCAGCTATCAGGGTGGCAATCAGCCCCAGCATTTT

size: .
D: TRBD2
J: TRBJ2-1
V: TRBV2
CDR3: CASSEMASGRWVEQFF
DNA: TGTGCCAGCAGTGAAATGGCTAGCGGGAGGTGGGTTGAGCAGTTCTTC